Following are 31 T cell receptor beta chains from one sample sequenced in a study of T cells in women clearing cervical HPV infection. Using immunoSEQ multiplex PCR, the repertoire was profiled, and TCRdb retains in-frame clones only, with some absent. Here the sample table reports roughly 22,000 clones. The source material was blood buffy coat. All receptors derive from a woman between 18 and 70 years old with a cervical HPV16 infection that either progressed to CIN3+ or cleared (not recorded which).

As for this clone: The sequenced fragment ends 3 residues before the CDR3 boundary, so the rest is inferred from the germline J gene. The chain has TRBV19 and TRBJ2-2, with 13 nucleotides matching TRBD2. V was clipped by 3 bases and J by 7 bases; unmatched bases: 5. Germline V CDR1 and CDR2: LNHDA, SQIVND (reference sequence). This CDR3 is built from 16 residues. Partial CDR3 DNA: TGTGCCAGTAGTATTTGGACTAGCGGGAGTGACGGGGAG. Protein: CASSIWTSGSDGE. The CDR3 in full is CASSIWTSGSDGELFF.

Remarks on this clone: Read sequence stops 3 residues before the CDR3 end, and the germline J gene provides the missing end. The V call is TRBV20-1, the J call TRBJ2-1, with D tentatively TRBD2 (6 bases). Germline lookup yields CDR1 DFQATT and CDR2 SNEGSKA (reference sequence). There are 17 residues in the CDR3. Trimming removed 3 bases from V and 2 bases from J, with 20 bases in between. The DNA read from the CDR3 is TGCAGTGCTAGTAGTCCCTTTGGCGGGGTAGCCTACAATGAG. It codes for CSASSPFGGVAYNE. The whole CDR3 protein reads CSASSPFGGVAYNEQFF.

A remark on this clone: The read terminates 3 residues ahead of where the CDR3 ends, so the germline J gene completes it. The chain couples TRBV6-2 or TRBV6-3 to TRBJ2-7; TRBD2 aligns across 9 bases. Germline CDR1 reads MNHEY; CDR2 reads SVGEGT. This CDR3 comprises 15 residues. Trimming cost V 2 bases and J 5 bases; bases outside gene matches: 7. The CDR3 bases that were read are TGTGCCAGCAGTTACCCAGCGGGAGGTAGCGACGAG. It codes for CASSYPAGGSDE. The CDR3 in full is CASSYPAGGSDEQYF.

Remarks on this clone: The CDR3 goes on 3 residues after the read ends, and that part is filled in from the germline J gene. The chain carries TRBV18 and TRBJ2-1, with 8 bases fitting TRBD2. With V trimmed by 1 base and J by 9 bases, 11 bases remained unmatched. This CDR3 has 16 residues. Germline CDR1 reads KGHSH; CDR2 reads LQKENI. The chain's CDR3 is CASSPRSAGGFSEQFF. The sequenced CDR3 bases are TGTGCCAGCTCACCACGGTCTGCGGGAGGTTTCAGTGAG.

With regard to this clone: Read data end 3 residues before the CDR3 end; the end is taken from the germline J gene. The rearrangement links TRBV20-1 to TRBJ2-2; 8 nucleotides align to TRBD1. J lost 5 bases, V lost 3 bases, and 8 bases had no gene match. Germline V gene data show CDR1 as DFQATT and CDR2 as SNEGSKA (reference sequence). The CDR3 has 15 residues. CDR3 loop: CSASNNRGSTGELFF. The DNA read from the CDR3 is TGCAGTGCTAGTAACAACAGGGGGAGTACCGGGGAG.

Comments on this clone: The read halts 3 residues ahead of the CDR3 end, with the missing end drawn from the germline J gene. The V gene is TRBV2, the J gene TRBJ2-1; 11 bases match TRBD2. Germline-derived CDR1 and CDR2 are SNHLY and FYNNEI. The CDR3 covers 14 residues. The junction had 5 bases not matched to a gene; V was cut back by 5 bases and J by 8 bases. Incomplete CDR3 DNA: TGTGCCAGCAGTATCACTAGCGGGAGTGATGAG. Its translation is CASSITSGSDE. The entire CDR3 is CASSITSGSDEQFF.

In regard to this clone: The DNA ends 3 residues before the CDR3 does, and the rest of the CDR3 is filled in from the germline J gene. The chain recombines TRBV20-1 with TRBJ1-2; the D is unclear. This CDR3 is 15 amino acids long. Per the germline V gene, CDR1 is DFQATT and CDR2 is SNEGSKA (reference sequence). Between the trimmed V and J ends, which lost 0 bases and 7 bases, there was a span of 18 bases. CDR3 loop: CSAREIQNPSGGYTF. CDR3 bases read: TGCAGTGCTAGAGAAATTCAGAATCCGAGCGGTGGC.

This clone counts as medium-sized by frequency. The sequence runs out 3 residues before the end of the CDR3; the remainder is reconstructed from the germline J gene. The chain joins TRBV7-3 to TRBJ2-7; the match to TRBD2 covers 8 bases. With 5 bases clipped from V and 6 bases from J, the junction kept 12 bases outside the gene matches. Germline V CDR1 and CDR2: SGHTA, FQGTGA. The CDR3 length is 15 residues. The CDR3 loop reads CASSPGGSGRSEQYF. The part of the CDR3 DNA that was read is TGTGCCAGCAGCCCCGGCGGCAGCGGGAGAAGCGAG. The full variable domain, completed using reference TRBV7-3 and TRBJ2-7, is GAGVSQTPSNKVTEKGKYVELRCDPISGHTALYWYRQSLGQGPEFLIYFQGTGAADDSGLPNDRFFAVRPEGSVSTLKIQRTERGDSAVYLCASSPGGSGRSEQYFGPGTRLTVT.

As regards this clone: The CDR3 end lies 3 residues beyond the end of the read and is filled in from the germline J gene. The V gene is TRBV7-8, the J gene TRBJ2-7, with 8 bases matching TRBD1. J lost 2 bases, V lost 0 bases, and 3 bases had no gene match. CDR1 is SGHVS, CDR2 FQNEAQ, per germline. The CDR3 spans 15 residues. The part of the CDR3 DNA that was read is TGTGCCAGCAGCTTAGCACCGGGACAGGCCTACGAG. Protein: CASSLAPGQAYE. The full CDR3 sequence reads CASSLAPGQAYEQYF.

Comments on this clone: The read is 3 residues too short to cover the CDR3 end, so that end is filled in from the germline J gene. The J gene is TRBJ2-5, the V gene TRBV12-3 or TRBV12-4; 7 bases line up with TRBD2. The CDR3 length is 15 residues. V shed 1 base, J shed 5 bases, and the junction held 7 bases outside the gene matches. This chain's CDR3 is CASSLGSGTVETQYF. The CDR3 bases that were read are TGTGCCAGCAGTTTAGGGAGCGGGACGGTTGAGACC.

In the case of this clone: The read falls 3 residues short of the CDR3 end, and the missing part is taken from the germline J gene. The gene calls are TRBV7-6 and TRBJ2-3, with D perhaps TRBD2 (6 bases). Trimming removed 5 bases at V and 2 bases at J, with 11 bases between. The CDR3 is 14 residues long. The V gene's germline CDR1 is SGHVS and CDR2 FNYEAQ. CDR3 residues: CASSEGLNTDTQYF. The part of the CDR3 DNA that was read is TGTGCCAGCAGCGAAGGACTAAACACAGATACG. Using reference TRBV7-6 and TRBJ2-3 for the parts outside the CDR3, the full variable domain is GAGVSQSPRYKVTKRGQDVALRCDPISGHVSLYWYRQALGQGPEFLTYFNYEAQQDKSGLPNDRFSAERPEGSISTLTIQRTEQRDSAMYRCASSEGLNTDTQYFGPGTRLTVL.

Points on this clone: The CDR3 extends 3 residues past the end of the read, so its final part is completed from the germline J gene. V and J are TRBV10-3 and TRBJ2-7; perhaps TRBD1 as D (5 bases). The V gene's germline CDR1 is ENHRY and CDR2 SYGVKD. The CDR3 has 14 amino acids. Trimming took off 3 bases at V and 6 bases at J, with 15 bases between the two ends. The DNA read from the CDR3 is TGTGCCATCAGTGATGATGTAGCCAGGGCCGAG. Its translation: CAISDDVARAE. The full CDR3 protein reads CAISDDVARAEQYF.

Comment on this clone: The read terminates 3 residues ahead of where the CDR3 ends, so the germline J gene completes it. The J gene is TRBJ1-5, the V gene TRBV19; D may be TRBD1 (5 bases). CDR1 is LNHDA and CDR2 is SQIVND in the germline V gene (reference sequence). Trimming took 5 bases from V and 1 from J, leaving 21 bases between them. The CDR3 is 18 residues long. CDR3 sequence reads: CASSPGGFRGGSNQPQHF. The sequenced part of the CDR3 DNA is TGTGCCAGTAGTCCCGGGGGGTTTAGGGGAGGAAGCAATCAGCCC. Complete variable domain (other parts from reference TRBV19 and TRBJ1-5): DGGITQSPKYLFRKEGQNVTLSCEQNLNHDAMYWYRQDPGQGLRLIYYSQIVNDFQKGDIAEGYSVSREKKESFPLTVTSAQKNPTAFYLCASSPGGFRGGSNQPQHFGDGTRLSIL.

About this clone: The CDR3 is cut off 3 residues early in the read; its end comes from the germline J gene. The rearrangement uses TRBV7-2 and TRBJ1-2; TRBD1 matches 7 bases. The CDR3 loop spans 14 amino acids. The trim removed 5 bases at V and 4 bases at J, leaving 7 bases unmatched. From germline, CDR1 is SGHTA and CDR2 FQGNSA. The part of the CDR3 DNA that was read is TGTGCCAGCAGCCCAGAGGGACAGAGCTATGGC. It specifies CASSPEGQSYG. In full, the CDR3 is CASSPEGQSYGYTF.

Remarks on this clone: The junction and the germline gene differ at one end; a read error may be behind it. Read data end 3 residues before the CDR3 end; the end is taken from the germline J gene. The rearrangement links TRBV19 to TRBJ2-7; 13 nucleotides line up with TRBD2. Germline CDR1 and CDR2: LNHDA and SQIVND (reference sequence). The CDR3 has 15 amino acids. The CDR3 loop is CASSRTSGSSYEQYF. CDR3 bases read: TGTGCCAGCAGTAGGACTAGCGGGAGCTCCTACGAG.

In regard to this clone: The read falls 3 residues short of the CDR3 end, and the missing part is taken from the germline J gene. The chain joins TRBV6-1 to TRBJ2-6; D is unresolved. The CDR3 runs 14 residues. Trimming shortened V by 2 bases and J by 4 bases, and 6 bases separated the two germline ends. Germline assignment: CDR1 MNHNS and CDR2 SASEGT. The DNA read from the CDR3 is TGTGCCAGCAGTGAAATGGCCGGGGCCAACGTC. Translated: CASSEMAGANV. The whole CDR3 is CASSEMAGANVLTF.

In regard to this clone: Sequencing ends 3 residues short of the CDR3 end; the germline J gene provides the rest. This chain uses TRBV30 with TRBJ1-3, with D possibly being TRBD1 (6 bases). The CDR3 runs to 14 residues. V dropped 4 bases and J dropped 1 base, with 11 bases sitting between them. Looked up from germline, CDR1 is GTSNPN and CDR2 is SVGIG (reference sequence). Incomplete CDR3 DNA: TGTGCCTGGACTCTAGGGGGATCTGGAAACACC. Translating gives CAWTLGGSGNT. The full CDR3 protein is CAWTLGGSGNTIYF.

Worth noting for this clone: The read gets to within 3 residues of the CDR3 end, and the germline J gene fills in the rest. J is TRBJ2-5 and V is TRBV19; 7 bases agree with TRBD1. The germline V gene encodes CDR1 LNHDA and CDR2 SQIVND (reference sequence). Unmatched junction bases numbered 8, after V lost 5 bases and J lost 2 bases. This CDR3 is built from 15 residues. The CDR3 loop reads CASSLLGQPQETQYF. The DNA read from the CDR3 is TGTGCCAGTAGTCTTTTGGGACAGCCGCAAGAGACC.

In the case of this clone: The DNA ends 3 residues before the CDR3 does, and the rest of the CDR3 is filled in from the germline J gene. The chain has TRBV20-1 and TRBJ2-3; 9 nucleotides match TRBD2. The V gene's germline CDR1 is DFQATT and CDR2 SNEGSKA (reference sequence). The CDR3 covers 16 residues. Unmatched junction bases numbered 16, after V lost 6 bases and J lost 6 bases. The part of the CDR3 DNA that was read is TGCAGTGCCGGAGGGGGGGGTAGCGGGAGTATTGATACG. This encodes CSAGGGGSGSIDT. The full CDR3 sequence reads CSAGGGGSGSIDTQYF.

As for this clone: The CDR3 end falls 3 residues outside the read, so it is completed with the germline J gene. This chain links TRBV11-2 with TRBJ1-2; 8 nucleotides agree with TRBD1. The CDR3 sequence is 15 residues long. Germline V gene data show CDR1 as SGHAT and CDR2 as FQNNGV. The junction had 9 bases not matched to a gene; V was cut back by 4 bases and J by 5 bases. This chain's CDR3 is CASSSPGTGVYGYTF. The covered CDR3 bases are TGTGCCAGCAGCTCCCCAGGGACAGGAGTTTATGGC.

The sequenced part of the CDR3 DNA is TGTGCCAGCAGTAGACCCACTAGCGGTTACTCCTACGAG. As protein: CASSRPTSGYSYE. The whole CDR3 sequence reads CASSRPTSGYSYEQYF. The chain combines TRBV6-2 or TRBV6-3 with TRBJ2-7; 8 bases are shared with TRBD2. The CDR3 goes on 3 residues after the read ends, and that part is filled in from the germline J gene. There are 16 residues in the CDR3. V lost 5 bases and J lost 0; bases outside the gene matches: 9. Germline assignment: CDR1 MNHEY and CDR2 SVGEGT.

On this clone: The CDR3 end lies 3 residues beyond the end of the read and is filled in from the germline J gene. J is TRBJ1-1 and V is TRBV10-3; no clear D. This CDR3 has 11 residues. The germline CDR1 and CDR2 sequences are ENHRY and SYGVKD. Partial CDR3 DNA: TGTGCCACCCGGGCTTCGGGGTAT. The encoded protein is CATRASGY. The full CDR3 protein is CATRASGYAFF.

On this clone itself: Read coverage stops 3 residues before the CDR3 terminus; the germline J gene supplies the remainder. This chain connects TRBV12-3 or TRBV12-4 to TRBJ1-2; D perhaps matches TRBD1 (5 bases). Between the trimmed V and J ends, which lost 9 bases and 0 bases, there was a span of 8 bases. This CDR3 comprises 12 residues. CDR3: CASMGPNYGYTF. The covered CDR3 bases are TGTGCCAGTATGGGGCCTAACTATGGC.

The sequenced CDR3 bases are TGTGCCAGCAGTTTGGGGCACTCTTCTGAAAAA. Amino acid sequence: CASSLGHSSEK. The whole CDR3 sequence reads CASSLGHSSEKLFF. This chain joins TRBV12-3 or TRBV12-4 and TRBJ1-4; a weak D match, TRBD1 (5 bases). The CDR3 end is not reached by the read, which stops 3 residues before it; the germline J gene fills it in. The CDR3 spans 14 residues. Between the trimmed V and J ends, which lost 3 bases and 7 bases, there was a span of 12 bases.

Comments on this clone: The observed sequence ends 3 residues before the CDR3 terminus, with the missing tail filled in from the germline J gene. The chain recombines TRBV20-1 with TRBJ2-4, with D unclear. The length of the CDR3 is 13 residues. The ends were cut back, 3 bases at V and 4 bases at J, with 10 bases in the middle. Germline loops: CDR1 DFQATT, CDR2 SNEGSKA (reference sequence). The part of the CDR3 DNA that was read is TGCAGTGCTAGCCCGCCCGGGAAAAACATT. It specifies CSASPPGKNI. Given in full, the CDR3 is CSASPPGKNIQYF.

A remark on this clone: From the germline J gene comes the end of the CDR3, since the read stops 3 residues before it. The genes are TRBV29-1 and TRBJ1-2; 7 nucleotides agree with TRBD1. Germline V gives CDR1 SQVTM, CDR2 ANQGSEA. This CDR3 is 11 amino acids long. V shed 6 bases, J shed 6 bases, and the junction held 4 bases outside the gene matches. The covered CDR3 bases are TGCAGCGTGAGGACAGGTGATGGC. It translates to CSVRTGDG. In full, the CDR3 is CSVRTGDGYTF.

Comments on this clone: Sequencing ends 3 residues short of the CDR3 end; the germline J gene provides the rest. The chain combines TRBV20-1 with TRBJ1-2; D possibly corresponds to TRBD1 (5 bases). The germline V gene encodes CDR1 DFQATT and CDR2 SNEGSKA (reference sequence). The V gene lost 0 bases and the J gene lost 5 bases, with 16 bases spanning the gap. The CDR3 consists of 15 residues. The CDR3 loop is CSARDLGRAKYGYTF. The part of the CDR3 DNA that was read is TGCAGTGCTAGAGATCTAGGCAGGGCAAAATATGGC.

To note about this clone: Read coverage stops 3 residues before the CDR3 terminus; the germline J gene supplies the remainder. The V call is TRBV28, the J call TRBJ1-2; 11 nucleotides match TRBD1. With 6 bases clipped from V and 4 bases from J, the junction kept 7 bases outside the gene matches. Per germline, CDR1 MDHEN and CDR2 SYDVKM. The CDR3 contains 15 residues. Incomplete CDR3 DNA: TGTGCCAGCAGCGCCGGGACAGGGGGGATCTATGGC. Its protein is CASSAGTGGIYG. The full CDR3 protein reads CASSAGTGGIYGYTF.

Points on this clone: The missing CDR3 end, 3 residues past where the read stops, is filled in from the germline J gene. This chain joins TRBV7-6 and TRBJ2-7; 8 positions agree with TRBD1. V lost 5 bases and J lost 1; bases outside the gene matches: 7. The germline V gene encodes CDR1 SGHVS and CDR2 FNYEAQ. The CDR3 length is 15 residues. CDR3: CASSAQQGASYEQYF. The part of the CDR3 DNA that was read is TGTGCCAGCAGCGCCCAGCAGGGGGCTTCCTACGAG.

In the case of this clone: The missing CDR3 end, 3 residues past where the read stops, is filled in from the germline J gene. This chain joins TRBV23-1 and TRBJ2-5; 7 bases are shared with TRBD1. TRBV23-1 falls under the ORF class, with uncertain function. The CDR3 contains 15 residues. V was clipped by 0 bases and J by 2 bases; unmatched bases: 3. CDR3 sequence reads: CASSQSRQGQETQYF. CDR3 DNA (partial): TGCGCCAGCAGTCAATCCCGACAGGGACAAGAGACC.

On this clone itself: The CDR3 is cut off 3 residues early in the read; its end comes from the germline J gene. The chain recombines TRBV29-1 with TRBJ2-6, with 9 nucleotides matching TRBD1. CDR1 SQVTM and CDR2 ANQGSEA come from the germline V gene. The V gene end was trimmed by 6 bases and the J gene end by 2 bases; junction bases not matched to a gene: 2. This CDR3 spans 14 amino acids. CDR3 bases read: TGCAGCGTCCGGGACAGGGCTGGGGCCAACGTC. Encoded protein: CSVRDRAGANV. In full, the CDR3 reads CSVRDRAGANVLTF.